This TCR beta chain is from a study of cytomegalovirus exposure and HLA in healthy donors (dated by TCRdb to 2015 to 2018). In terms of the full investigation: According to an earlier analysis of around 600 of the donors, about 179 million T cells yielded some 120 million unique TCR beta sequences and approximately 300 Gb of sequence data. About 280 gigabases of sequencing data and around 80 million unique TCR sequences made up an early release that covered about 640 HLA-typed donors. Of the approximately 400 genotyped donors, around 81% fell in the genetic ancestry cluster associated with self-reported Caucasian donors. The study aimed to test whether cataloging public T cell receptors could reveal signatures of past pathogen exposure. The T cell repertoires of several hundred subjects were profiled by immunosequencing and related to cytomegalovirus serostatus. A separate validation cohort of about 110 different subjects was used in addition to the 666-subject first cohort. The study combined high-throughput TCR immunosequencing, statistical association of individual TCRs with disease status, and machine learning to predict cytomegalovirus infection status. A later analysis re-examined previously published TCR beta repertoires from hundreds of donors and added high-resolution HLA genotyping to investigate patterns of TCR occurrence. The later analysis used no new phenotypic data to find candidate immune exposures, relying instead on TCR beta sequences and their occurrence across donors. In an earlier analysis of roughly 600 of the donors, high-throughput TCR beta sequencing was used to judge whether each TCR beta V gene segment behaved as functional or pseudogenic. Donor age, sex, ethnicity and CMV serostatus were collected together with the repertoire data. Genome-wide SNP genotypes for about 65% of the roughly 670 donors were used in a later genetic analysis, which treated that subset as a discovery cohort. Every discovery cohort repertoire had been produced on one sequencing platform. Both class I and class II loci were covered by HLA typing, at four-digit resolution. Typing coverage varied by locus: roughly 620-640 donors for A, B, C, DRB1 and DQB1; approximately 500 for DQA1; about 590 for DPA1; 450 to 480 for DPB1. About five DR-DQ haplotypes were handled as single units for association and clustering, since linkage in the cohort was strong. Across some 400 genotyped donors of the cohort, an average of about 250,000 unique TCR beta nucleotide sequences per donor were sequenced, and 15% to 20% of those sequences were non-productive. Results and caveats for the whole study, not just this receptor: Immune exposure information for the cohort was limited to CMV serostatus. Because HLA typing was missing for some donors at each locus, association tests included only the typed subset. Assigning TCR associations to individual alleles was difficult when HLA alleles, especially DR and DQ, strongly co-occurred. A further reported finding was that TCR beta sequences accurately predicted the HLA-A and HLA-B alleles for most subjects in the first cohort. A group of highly shared sequence variants was considered likely to be a technical artifact of the sequencing pipeline. The cohort was sequenced for TCR beta chains only, and without alpha or paired-chain data the features that could be detected were limited. According to a later genetic analysis, donors in an Asian-associated ancestry cluster had fewer N-insertions in productive TCRs than the roughly 700-donor mean. Most TCR sequences were observed very rarely across donors, whereas some public TCRs were present in many individuals. In a later analysis, the rate of TCR association differed among HLA loci, with DRB1 alleles having the most associated TCRs and HLA-C alleles having the fewest. According to a later analysis, most CMV-associated TCR beta chains appeared to be HLA-restricted, and the HLA associations seemed to be driven largely by CMV exposure. Some IMGT-functional V segments, including TRBV6-2 and TRBV6-3, could not be distinguished by the 87-base-pair reads and were therefore excluded. A few of the identified cytomegalovirus-associated TCR beta chains were confirmed in vitro to be specific for cytomegalovirus antigens. Because counts were too low, about 18 rarely observed V segments, including chromosome 9 orphons, were left out of the earlier analysis of 587 of the donors. In a later genetic analysis, a missense DCLRE1C variant was associated with V-gene and J-gene trimming of TCR beta chains, and the association was replicated in an independent cohort. In an earlier analysis of more than 450 of the donors, most TCR beta V segments were observed in productive rearrangements about 87% or about 30% of the time, broadly matching IMGT annotations. In a later analysis, several top co-occurrence clusters were reported to appear linked to parvovirus B19, influenza, CMV and Epstein-Barr virus. In a later analysis, HLA-associated TCR beta chains showed more clonal expansion and lower generation probabilities than non-associated chains that were equally common. Correlated functional status among segregating V segments might be attributable to linkage disequilibrium, but an unknown experimental factor could not be ruled out. Cytomegalovirus status was reported to be diagnosed by the classifier with high specificity and sensitivity in both the original and validation cohorts. In the study, around 150 TCR beta chains were listed as associated with cytomegalovirus. The authors suggested that the approach could potentially be extended to other disease states and immunological phenotypes. Sequencing depth was assumed to be roughly uniform across donors in the presence/absence analyses, though that assumption may not hold. At a false discovery rate of 0.05, a later analysis linked 15,000 to 20,000 TCR beta sequences to specific HLA alleles.

Libraries were prepared through the immunoSEQ multiplex PCR assay. The multiplex PCR relied on a mix of 60 forward primers for TCR Vbeta segments and 13 reverse primers for TCR Jbeta segments. The CDR3 region of rearranged TCR beta genes was amplified from genomic DNA with a multiplex PCR assay. The amplified TCR beta libraries were sequenced on the Illumina HiSeq System as 87-base-pair reads. The paper's processing steps were these. Across the 500 to 850 repertoires, a later analysis counted some 80 million unique TCR beta chains, roughly 11 million of which were shared by at least two donors. Raw reads were error-corrected and collapsed into unique sequences with a nearest-neighbor algorithm that merged closely related sequences to remove PCR and sequencing errors. Alignment of CDR3 sequences to IMGT reference sequences was used to assign V, D and J gene segments. For a sequence to be retained, at least a six-nucleotide match to both a V gene segment and a J gene segment was required. Rearrangements were called productive when the CDR3 lacked stop codons and stayed in frame with V and J; all others were non-productive. CDR3 was defined by IMGT convention, running from the second conserved V-encoded cysteine to the conserved J-encoded phenylalanine. The earlier analysis of about 530 of the donors excluded any sequence lacking an unambiguous match to a single V gene segment. An earlier analysis of 550 to 650 of the donors classified V segments as functional when productive rearrangements were above 56.7% and as segregating when the standard deviation between donors was above 5%. A statistical classification framework was built to diagnose cytomegalovirus status from the catalog of TCR beta chain sequences. A later analysis assigned V and J genes by comparing TCR nucleotide sequences with IMGT/GENE-DB human TR gene sequences. A later analysis assigned CDR3 sequences and most-parsimonious VDJ recombination scenarios with the TCRdist pipeline. In a later analysis, each TCR beta chain was defined by its CDR3 amino acid sequence together with its V-gene family, and reads lacking a unique V-gene family were excluded. As a way to deal with suspected cross-contamination and a sequencing artifact, a later analysis dropped hundreds of nucleotide sequences that were highly shared and had low generation probability. A later analysis calculated a clonal expansion index for each public chain from normalized within-repertoire ranks of inferred template counts. In a later analysis, generation probabilities were computed with a VDJ recombination model fitted to out-of-frame rearrangements, and the resulting probabilities were checked against IGoR. In a later analysis, hypergeometric tests were used to score TCR-TCR, TCR-HLA and TCR-CMV co-occurrence, with a repertoire-size bias correction applied to TCR pairs. In a later analysis, false discovery rates were estimated by permuting HLA or CMV assignments 20 times. In a later analysis, co-occurring TCRs were grouped using DBSCAN, with TCRdist sequence similarity added in when clustering inside HLA-allele-positive subsets. Repertoires with fewer than 30,000 or more than 120,000 public chains, plus five repertoires with anomalous nucleotide sharing, were excluded from co-occurrence clustering. Drawn from immuneACCESS, this table holds only the in-frame rearrangements with V and J called that TCRdb kept. Clones are partly lost; checked studies trace under half to an unresolved V gene and leave the rest unexplained. The V and J calls and clone size are taken from that table; D and trimming were inferred from the DNA. The sample table shows about 250,000 clones, and around 80% are seen once. Of the sample, 0.45% to 0.5% falls within the top ten clones.

Trimming takes 5 bases from V and 2 bases from J, and the germline ends sit 11 bases apart. The CDR3 measures 14 amino acids from cysteine to phenylalanine. Only the CDR3 DNA stays, 42 bases, in frame from base 1. The germline V gene provides CDR1 SGHTA and CDR2 FQGNSA. The cohort was made up of about 670 healthy bone marrow donors. At the time of sampling, all cohort members were nominally healthy, though unrecorded immune exposures were likely present. The donor tested CMV seronegative, placing the donor among the approximately 360 seronegative members of the cohort. Each donor provided a peripheral blood sample, and peripheral blood mononuclear cells were used for TCR beta sequencing. Genomic DNA was extracted from the blood cell samples with the Qiagen DNeasy Blood Extraction Kit. Concerning this clone itself: Its antigen is not yet known. Per-base qualities were not stored, and no clone one base away is much larger.

The chain uses TRBV7-2 and TRBJ2-3, with a tentative D gene TRBD1 over 5 matching bases. Sequencing was performed on PBMCs. This clonotype was obtained from a boy between 10 and 17 years old in good health and CMV-seronegative. The CDR3 here reads CASSRQTATDTQYF. The nucleotide sequence reads TGTGCCAGCAGCAGACAGACAGCCACAGATACGCAGTATTTT. Where the CDR3 stops, the reference TRBV7-2 and TRBJ2-3 genes take over; the full variable domain is GAGVSQSPSNKVTEKGKDVELRCDPISGHTALYWYRQSLGQGLEFLIYFQGNSAPDKSGLPSDRFSAERTGGSVSTLTIQRTQQEDSAVYLCASSRQTATDTQYFGPGTRLTVL.